This T cell receptor (beta chain) was obtained from a study of graft-versus-host responses after intestinal transplantation. Study-level background: Multivisceral, liver-intestinal, or isolated intestinal transplants were performed in recipients. After anti-thymocyte globulin induction, recipients took tacrolimus and steroids for 2 to 3 years. Study results and caveats: Across patients carrying graft-donor T cell macrochimerism, allografts held high graft-versus-host to host-versus-graft clonal ratios. Some GvH clones were seen earlier in gut or blood, suggesting intestinal origin.

Sequencing was performed with immunoSEQ multiplex PCR; in TCRdb, only in-frame clones are kept and a portion is missing. The table has some 90,000 clones, about four fifths seen once. This clone was counted a single time. The target antigen is unknown. The specimen was unstimulated CD4+ T cells sorted from spleen or lymph node cells, collected before intestinal transplant. The clonotype originates from a human donor who received an intestinal transplant.

This CDR3 is CASSEALFGTSLYNEQFF. CDR3 DNA: TGTGCCAGCAGTGAAGCGTTGTTCGGGACTAGCCTCTACAATGAGCAGTTCTTC. The V and J genes are TRBV6-1 and TRBJ2-1, with 9 bases fitting TRBD2. The CDR3 has 18 residues. From germline, CDR1 is MNHNS and CDR2 SASEGT. The J segment lost 3 bases and the V segment lost 0 bases, leaving 9 bases of the junction unmatched.